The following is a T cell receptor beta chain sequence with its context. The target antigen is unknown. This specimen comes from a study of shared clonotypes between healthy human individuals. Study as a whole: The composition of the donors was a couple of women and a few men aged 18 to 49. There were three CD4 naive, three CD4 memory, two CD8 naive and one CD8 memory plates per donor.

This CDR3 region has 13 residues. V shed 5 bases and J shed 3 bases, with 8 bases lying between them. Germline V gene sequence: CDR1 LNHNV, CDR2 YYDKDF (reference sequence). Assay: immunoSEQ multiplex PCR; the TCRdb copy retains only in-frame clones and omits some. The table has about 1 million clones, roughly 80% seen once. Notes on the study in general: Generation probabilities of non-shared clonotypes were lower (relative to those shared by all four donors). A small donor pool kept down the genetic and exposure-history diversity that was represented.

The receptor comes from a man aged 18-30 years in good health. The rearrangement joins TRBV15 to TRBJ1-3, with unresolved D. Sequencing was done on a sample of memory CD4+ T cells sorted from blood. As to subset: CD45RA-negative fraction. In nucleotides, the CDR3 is TGTGCCACCAGCGTCGGCGGTGGAAACACCATATATTTT. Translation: CATSVGGGNTIYF. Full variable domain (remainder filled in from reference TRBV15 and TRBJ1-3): DAMVIQNPRYQVTQFGKPVTLSCSQTLNHNVMYWYQQKSSQAPKLLFHYYDKDFNNEADTPDNFQSRRPNTSFCFLDIRSPGLGDTAMYLCATSVGGGNTIYFGEGSWLTVV.